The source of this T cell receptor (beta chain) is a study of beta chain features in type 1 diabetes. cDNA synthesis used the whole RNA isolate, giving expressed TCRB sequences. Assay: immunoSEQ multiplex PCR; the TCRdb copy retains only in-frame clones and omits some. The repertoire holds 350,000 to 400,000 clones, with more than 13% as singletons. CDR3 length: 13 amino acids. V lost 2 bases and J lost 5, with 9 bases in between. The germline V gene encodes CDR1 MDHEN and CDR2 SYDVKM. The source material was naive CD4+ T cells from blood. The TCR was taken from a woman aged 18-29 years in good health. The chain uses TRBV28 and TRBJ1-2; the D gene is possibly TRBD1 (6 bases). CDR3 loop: CASSLGQMYGYTF. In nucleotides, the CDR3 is TGTGCCAGCAGTTTAGGACAGATGTATGGCTACACCTTC.